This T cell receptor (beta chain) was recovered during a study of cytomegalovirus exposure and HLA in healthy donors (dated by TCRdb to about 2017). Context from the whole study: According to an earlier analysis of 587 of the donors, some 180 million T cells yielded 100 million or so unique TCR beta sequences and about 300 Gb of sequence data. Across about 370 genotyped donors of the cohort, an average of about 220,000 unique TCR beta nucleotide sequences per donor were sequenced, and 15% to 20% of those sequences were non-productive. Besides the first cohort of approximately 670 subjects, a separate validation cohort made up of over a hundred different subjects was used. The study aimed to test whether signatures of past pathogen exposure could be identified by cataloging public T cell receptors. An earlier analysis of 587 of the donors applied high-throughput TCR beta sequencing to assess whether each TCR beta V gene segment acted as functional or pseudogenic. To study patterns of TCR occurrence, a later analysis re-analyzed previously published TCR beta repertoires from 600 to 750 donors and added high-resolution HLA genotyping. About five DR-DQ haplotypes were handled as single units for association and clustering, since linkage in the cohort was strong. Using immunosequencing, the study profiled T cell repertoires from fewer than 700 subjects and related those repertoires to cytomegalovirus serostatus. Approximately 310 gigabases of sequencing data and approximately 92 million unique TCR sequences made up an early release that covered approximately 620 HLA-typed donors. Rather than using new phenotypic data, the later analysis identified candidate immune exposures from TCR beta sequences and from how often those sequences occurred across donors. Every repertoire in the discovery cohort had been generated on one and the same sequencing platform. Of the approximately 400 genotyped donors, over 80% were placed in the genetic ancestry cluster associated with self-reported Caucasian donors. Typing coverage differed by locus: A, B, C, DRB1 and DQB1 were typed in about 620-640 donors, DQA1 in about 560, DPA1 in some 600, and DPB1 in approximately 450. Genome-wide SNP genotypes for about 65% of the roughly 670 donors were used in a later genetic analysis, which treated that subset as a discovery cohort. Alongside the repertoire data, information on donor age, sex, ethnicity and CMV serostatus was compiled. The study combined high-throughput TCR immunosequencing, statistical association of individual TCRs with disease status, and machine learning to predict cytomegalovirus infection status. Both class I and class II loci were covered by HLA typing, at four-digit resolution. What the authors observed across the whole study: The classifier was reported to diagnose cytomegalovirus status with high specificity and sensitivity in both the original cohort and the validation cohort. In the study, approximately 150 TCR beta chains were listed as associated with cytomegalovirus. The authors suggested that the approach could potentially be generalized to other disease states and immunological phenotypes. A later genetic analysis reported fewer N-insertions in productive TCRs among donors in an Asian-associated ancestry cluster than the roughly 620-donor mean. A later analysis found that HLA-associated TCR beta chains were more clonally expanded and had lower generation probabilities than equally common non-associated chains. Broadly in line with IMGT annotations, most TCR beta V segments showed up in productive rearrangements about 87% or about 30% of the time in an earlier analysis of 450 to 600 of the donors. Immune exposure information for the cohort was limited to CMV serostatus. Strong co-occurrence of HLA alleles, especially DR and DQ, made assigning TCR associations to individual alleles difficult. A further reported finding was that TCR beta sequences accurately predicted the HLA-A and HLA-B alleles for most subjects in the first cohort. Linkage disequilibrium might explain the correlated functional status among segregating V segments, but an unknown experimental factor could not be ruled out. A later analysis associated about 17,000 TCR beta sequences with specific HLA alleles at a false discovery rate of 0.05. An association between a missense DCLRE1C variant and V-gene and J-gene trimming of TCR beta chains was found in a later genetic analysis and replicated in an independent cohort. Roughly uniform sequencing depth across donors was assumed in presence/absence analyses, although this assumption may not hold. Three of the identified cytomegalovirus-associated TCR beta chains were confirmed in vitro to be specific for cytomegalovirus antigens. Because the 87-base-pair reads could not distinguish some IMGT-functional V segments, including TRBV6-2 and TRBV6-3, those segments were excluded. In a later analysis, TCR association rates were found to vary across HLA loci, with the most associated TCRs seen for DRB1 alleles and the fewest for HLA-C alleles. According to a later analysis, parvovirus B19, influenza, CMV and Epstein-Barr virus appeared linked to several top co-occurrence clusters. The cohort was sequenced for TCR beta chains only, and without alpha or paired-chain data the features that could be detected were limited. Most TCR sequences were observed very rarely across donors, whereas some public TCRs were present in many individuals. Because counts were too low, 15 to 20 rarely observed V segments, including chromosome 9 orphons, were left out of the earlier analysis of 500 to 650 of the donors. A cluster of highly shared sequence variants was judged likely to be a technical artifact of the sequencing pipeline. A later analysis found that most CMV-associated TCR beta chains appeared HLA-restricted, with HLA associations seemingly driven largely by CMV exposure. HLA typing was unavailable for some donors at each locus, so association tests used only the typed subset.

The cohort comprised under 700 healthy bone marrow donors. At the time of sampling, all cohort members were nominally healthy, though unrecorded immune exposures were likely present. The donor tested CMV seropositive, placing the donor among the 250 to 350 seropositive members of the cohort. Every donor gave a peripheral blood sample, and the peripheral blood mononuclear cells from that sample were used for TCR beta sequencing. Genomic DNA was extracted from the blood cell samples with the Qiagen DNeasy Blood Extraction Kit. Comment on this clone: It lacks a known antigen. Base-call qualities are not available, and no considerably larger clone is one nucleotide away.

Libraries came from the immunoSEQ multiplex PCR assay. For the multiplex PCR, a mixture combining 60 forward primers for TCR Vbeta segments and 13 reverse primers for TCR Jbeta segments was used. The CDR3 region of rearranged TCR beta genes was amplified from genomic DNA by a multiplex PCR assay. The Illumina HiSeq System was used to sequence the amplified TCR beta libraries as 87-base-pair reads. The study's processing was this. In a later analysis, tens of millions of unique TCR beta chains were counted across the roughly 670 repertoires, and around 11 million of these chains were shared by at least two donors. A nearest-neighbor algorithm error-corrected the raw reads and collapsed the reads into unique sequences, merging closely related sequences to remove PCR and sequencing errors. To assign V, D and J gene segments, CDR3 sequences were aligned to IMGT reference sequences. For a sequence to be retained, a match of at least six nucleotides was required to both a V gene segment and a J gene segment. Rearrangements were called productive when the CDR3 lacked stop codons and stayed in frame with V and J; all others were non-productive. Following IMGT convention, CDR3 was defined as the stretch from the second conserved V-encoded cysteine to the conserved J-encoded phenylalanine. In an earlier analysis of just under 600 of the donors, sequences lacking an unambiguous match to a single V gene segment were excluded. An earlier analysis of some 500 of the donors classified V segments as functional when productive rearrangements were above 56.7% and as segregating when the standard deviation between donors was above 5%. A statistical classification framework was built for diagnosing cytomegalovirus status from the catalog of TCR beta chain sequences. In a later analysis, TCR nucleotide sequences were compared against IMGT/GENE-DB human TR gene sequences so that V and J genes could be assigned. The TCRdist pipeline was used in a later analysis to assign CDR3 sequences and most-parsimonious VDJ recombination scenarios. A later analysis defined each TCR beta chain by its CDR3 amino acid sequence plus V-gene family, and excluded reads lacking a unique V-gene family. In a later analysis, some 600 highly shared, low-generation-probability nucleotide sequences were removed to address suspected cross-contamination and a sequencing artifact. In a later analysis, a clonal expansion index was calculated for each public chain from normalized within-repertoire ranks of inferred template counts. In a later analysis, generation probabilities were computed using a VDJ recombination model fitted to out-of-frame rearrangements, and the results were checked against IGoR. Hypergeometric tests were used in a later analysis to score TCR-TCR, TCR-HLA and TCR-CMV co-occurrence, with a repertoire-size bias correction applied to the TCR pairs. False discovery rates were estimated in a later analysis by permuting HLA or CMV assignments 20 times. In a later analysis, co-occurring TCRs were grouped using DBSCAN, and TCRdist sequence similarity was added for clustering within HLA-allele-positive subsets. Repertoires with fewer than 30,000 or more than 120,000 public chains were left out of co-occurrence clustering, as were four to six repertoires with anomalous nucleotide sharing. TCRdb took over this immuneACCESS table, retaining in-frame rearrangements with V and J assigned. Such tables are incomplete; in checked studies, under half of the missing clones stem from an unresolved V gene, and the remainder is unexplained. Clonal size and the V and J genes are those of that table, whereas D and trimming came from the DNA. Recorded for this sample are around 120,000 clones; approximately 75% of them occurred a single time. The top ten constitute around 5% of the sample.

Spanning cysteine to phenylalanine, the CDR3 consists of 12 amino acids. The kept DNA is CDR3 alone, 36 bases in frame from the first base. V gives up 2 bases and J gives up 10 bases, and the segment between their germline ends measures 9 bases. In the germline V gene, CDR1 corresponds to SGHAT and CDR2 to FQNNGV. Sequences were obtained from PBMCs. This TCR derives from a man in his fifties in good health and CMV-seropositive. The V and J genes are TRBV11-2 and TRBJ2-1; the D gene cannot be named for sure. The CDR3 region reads CASSLTTGEQFF. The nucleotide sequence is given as TGTGCCAGCAGCTTAACTACCGGGGAGCAGTTCTTC.